Below, 28 T cell receptor beta chains from the same sample are listed, as sequenced in a study of blood T cell repertoires in COVID-19. Some clones are missing from TCRdb's copy, which holds only in-frame ones; the method was immunoSEQ multiplex PCR. The sample shows a few hundred thousand clones, more than 80% of them seen only once. The specimen sequenced was peripheral blood. Source of these receptors: a woman aged 45-59 years with COVID-19, enrolled during active disease.

The chain couples TRBV6-5 to TRBJ1-3; tentative D call: TRBD1 (6 bases). The CDR3 sequence is 14 residues long. Per germline, CDR1 MNHEY and CDR2 SVGAGI. With 6 bases removed from V and 8 bases from J, the gap between germline ends came to 17 bases. CDR3 nucleotide sequence: TGTGCCAGCAGCCCAACAGGGAATGGGGACACCATATATTTT. As protein: CASSPTGNGDTIYF.

The genes are TRBV13 and TRBJ2-7; D gene ambiguous. The V end was cut by 2 bases, the J end by 3 bases, with 11 bases between. CDR1 PRHDT and CDR2 FYEKMQ come from the germline V gene (reference sequence). There are 14 residues in the CDR3. The CDR3 nucleotides are TGTGCCAGCAGCTTAAGTAGCCGAGTCTACGAGCAGTACTTC. Protein: CASSLSSRVYEQYF.

The rearrangement links TRBV7-9 to TRBJ2-7, with 10 nucleotides matching TRBD2. CDR1 is SEHNR, CDR2 FQNEAQ, per germline (reference sequence). The V gene end was trimmed by 5 bases and the J gene end by 4 bases; junction bases not matched to a gene: 5. This CDR3 is 14 amino acids long. CDR3 sequence (DNA): TGTGCCAGCAGCGCTAGCGGGGGCCTTTACGAGCAGTACTTC. This sequence encodes CASSASGGLYEQYF.

The V gene is TRBV4-1, the J gene TRBJ2-7; TRBD1 matches at 8 bases. V shed 2 bases, J shed 6 bases, and the junction held 3 bases outside the gene matches. Germline-derived CDR1 and CDR2 are MGHRA and YSYEKL. The CDR3 contains 13 residues. The CDR3 here is CASSQNTGGEQYF. The CDR3 region has the DNA TGCGCCAGCAGCCAAAACACAGGGGGCGAGCAGTACTTC.

The chain links TRBV7-9 to TRBJ1-2; possible D gene TRBD1, 5 bases. V lost 5 bases to trimming and J lost 3 bases, with 10 bases between them. The CDR3 is 13 amino acids. Germline V gene sequence: CDR1 SEHNR, CDR2 FQNEAQ (reference sequence). CDR3 protein: CASSPEGDYGYTF. The CDR3, as DNA: TGTGCCAGCAGCCCCGAAGGGGACTATGGCTACACCTTC. The full variable domain, completed using reference TRBV7-9 and TRBJ1-2, is DTGVSQNPRHKITKRGQNVTFRCDPISEHNRLYWYRQTLGQGPEFLTYFQNEAQLEKSRLLSDRFSAERPKGSFSTLEIQRTEQGDSAMYLCASSPEGDYGYTFGSGTRLTVV.

The chain is built from TRBV5-1 and TRBJ1-2; D is undetermined. V lost 0 bases and J lost 4, with 4 bases in between. CDR1 and CDR2 (germline): SGHRS, YFSETQ. The CDR3 contains 12 residues. CDR3 sequence: CASSLDSYGYTF. CDR3 bases: TGCGCCAGCAGCTTGGACAGCTATGGCTACACCTTC.

The chain joins TRBV3-1 (or the pseudogene TRBV3-2) to TRBJ2-7, with a tentative D call TRBD2 (6 bases). Deletions cut 4 bases from V and 3 bases from J, with 22 bases between. The CDR3 spans 17 residues. Germline V gives CDR1 LGHDT, CDR2 YNNKEL (reference sequence). The CDR3 loop reads CASSPRSGLYGVYEQYF. The CDR3 DNA sequence: TGTGCCAGCAGCCCCCGATCGGGACTTTATGGGGTCTACGAGCAGTACTTC.

This clone was recorded many times. The rearrangement joins TRBV10-1 to TRBJ2-2, with 8 bases that match TRBD2. The germline V gene encodes CDR1 WNHNN and CDR2 SYGVQD (reference sequence). This CDR3 contains 16 residues. V lost 1 base, J lost 0 bases, and 1 base stayed unmatched. The CDR3 reads CASSEWGLANTGELFF. CDR3 bases: TGCGCCAGCAGTGAGTGGGGACTAGCGAACACCGGGGAGCTGTTTTTT.

The chain recombines TRBV6-5 with TRBJ1-3, with 8 bases aligning to TRBD1. Per the germline V gene, CDR1 is MNHEY and CDR2 is SVGAGI. V shed 6 bases and J 2 bases; nucleotides not matched to a gene: 6. This CDR3 contains 15 residues. In DNA, the CDR3 is TGTGCCAGCAGCGCGACAGGGGTAGCTGGAAACACCATATATTTT. Its protein is CASSATGVAGNTIYF.

V and J are TRBV2 and TRBJ2-5; no clear D gene. V lost 8 bases and J lost 5, with 12 bases in between. The CDR3 totals 12 residues. The germline V gene encodes CDR1 SNHLY and CDR2 FYNNEI. The CDR3, as DNA: TGTGCCAGCCGTCTTCAGGCGGAGACCCAGTACTTC. This gives the protein CASRLQAETQYF. Full variable domain (rest looked up from reference TRBV2 and TRBJ2-5): EPEVTQTPSHQVTQMGQEVILRCVPISNHLYFYWYRQILGQKVEFLVSFYNNEISEKSEIFDDQFSVERPDGSNFTLKIRSTKLEDSAMYFCASRLQAETQYFGPGTRLLVL.

The chain couples TRBV2 to TRBJ1-2, with D tentatively TRBD1 (5 bases). V gave up 2 bases and J gave up 2 bases, with 12 bases separating them. The CDR3 contains 15 residues. The germline V gene has CDR1 SNHLY and CDR2 FYNNEI. CDR3 in DNA: TGTGCCAGCAGTGAATTAGGTGGGGGGAACTATGGCTACACCTTC. Amino acids: CASSELGGGNYGYTF.

The chain joins TRBV11-2 to TRBJ1-1; the D gene is possibly TRBD1 (6 bases). Trimming took off 5 bases at V and 3 bases at J, with 22 bases between the two ends. The germline CDR1 and CDR2 sequences are SGHAT and FQNNGV. The length of the CDR3 is 17 residues. The CDR3: CASSIRGGRAVDTEAFF. The CDR3 DNA follows: TGTGCCAGCAGCATACGGGGGGGGCGGGCGGTTGACACTGAAGCTTTCTTT.

The rearrangement uses TRBV14 and TRBJ2-2, with D tentatively TRBD1 (6 bases). CDR1 and CDR2 from the germline V gene are SGHDN and FVKESK. This CDR3 contains 14 residues. The germline V and J ends were trimmed by 4 bases and 3 bases, with 9 bases remaining between them. CDR3 loop: CASSRDRYTGELFF. In DNA, the CDR3 is TGTGCCAGCAGCCGAGACAGGTACACCGGGGAGCTGTTTTTT.

The chain has TRBV20-1 and TRBJ2-1; 8 bases agree with TRBD1. Per germline, CDR1 DFQATT and CDR2 SNEGSKA (reference sequence). V lost 6 bases to trimming and J lost 12 bases; unmatched junction nucleotides: 7. The CDR3 has 11 residues. The DNA of the CDR3 is TGCAGTGCGTACGACAGGGGTCCGCAGTTCTTC. Protein product: CSAYDRGPQFF.

The V and J genes are TRBV18 and TRBJ1-2; perhaps TRBD1 as D (6 bases). The CDR3 has 14 amino acids. Per the germline V gene, CDR1 is KGHSH and CDR2 is LQKENI. Trimming shortened V by 3 bases and J by 2 bases, and 10 bases separated the two germline ends. CDR3 DNA sequence: TGTGCCAGCTCACCTGGAGGACAGAACTATGGCTACACCTTC. It specifies CASSPGGQNYGYTF.

The V gene is TRBV7-8, the J gene TRBJ2-7, with 10 bases identical to TRBD1. Germline V gives CDR1 SGHVS, CDR2 FQNEAQ. The CDR3 runs to 15 residues. After removal of 4 bases from V and 0 bases from J, the junction contained 3 bases not matched to a gene. This chain's CDR3 is CASSSTGGASYEQYF. CDR3 DNA: TGTGCCAGCAGCTCGACAGGGGGCGCCTCCTACGAGCAGTACTTC.

The J gene is TRBJ2-3, the V gene TRBV30; D is ambiguous. Trimming shortened V by 0 bases and J by 1 base, and 8 bases separated the two germline ends. This CDR3 comprises 14 residues. Germline values: CDR1 GTSNPN, CDR2 SVGIG (reference sequence). The chain's CDR3 is CAWSVGSGTDTQYF. In DNA, the CDR3 is TGTGCCTGGAGTGTAGGAAGCGGCACAGATACGCAGTATTTT. The whole variable domain, remainder taken from reference TRBV30 and TRBJ2-3, is SQTIHQWPATLVQPVGSPLSLECTVEGTSNPNLYWYRQAAGRGLQLLFYSVGIGQISSEVPQNLSASRPQDRQFILSSKKLLLSDSGFYLCAWSVGSGTDTQYFGPGTRLTVL.

The CDR3 bases are TGTGCCAGTAGTATCGCAGTTATACCGCCCTACAATGAGCAGTTCTTC. Translation: CASSIAVIPPYNEQFF. V is TRBV19 and J is TRBJ2-1; D is unresolved. The V end was cut by 3 bases, the J end by 2 bases, with 14 bases between. The CDR3 has 16 amino acids. The germline CDR1 and CDR2 sequences are LNHDA and SQIVND (reference sequence).

This sequence joins TRBV5-4 and TRBJ2-1, with a possible D match to TRBD1 (5 bases). Trimming cost V 4 bases and J 2 bases, with 7 bases left between them. The CDR3 spans 13 residues. The germline gives CDR1 SGHNT, CDR2 YYREEE (reference sequence). The CDR3 protein is CASSNRTYNEQFF. CDR3 coding DNA: TGTGCCAGCAGCAACAGGACCTACAATGAGCAGTTCTTC. The complete variable domain, with remaining parts taken from reference TRBV5-4 and TRBJ2-1, reads ETGVTQSPTHLIKTRGQQVTLRCSSQSGHNTVSWYQQALGQGPQFIFQYYREEENGRGNFPPRFSGLQFPNYSSELNVNALELDDSALYLCASSNRTYNEQFFGPGTRLTVL.

This chain links TRBV24-1 with TRBJ2-1, with a weak D call TRBD1 (6 bases). This CDR3 has 15 residues. V lost 2 bases and J 8 bases, leaving 15 bases between the germline ends. The germline V gene has CDR1 KGHDR and CDR2 SFDVKD. The CDR3 region has the DNA TGTGCCACCAGTGATTGGACAGTGAACCGGGATGAGCAGTTCTTC. Translation: CATSDWTVNRDEQFF.

The V call is TRBV3-1 (or the pseudogene TRBV3-2), the J call TRBJ1-1; no reliable D call. The CDR3 consists of 14 residues. Per germline, CDR1 LGHDT and CDR2 YNNKEL (reference sequence). V lost 3 bases and J 1 base, leaving 9 bases between the germline ends. DNA for the CDR3: TGTGCCAGCAGCCACCATACAAGGAACACTGAAGCTTTCTTT. Its translation is CASSHHTRNTEAFF.

This chain uses TRBV24-1 with TRBJ2-6, with a weak D call TRBD1 (6 bases). The V gene's germline CDR1 is KGHDR and CDR2 SFDVKD. The length of the CDR3 is 16 residues. The germline V and J ends were trimmed by 4 bases and 4 bases, with 13 bases remaining between them. CDR3 DNA: TGTGCCACCAGTGACGGCAGGGGACCAGGGGCCAACGTCCTGACTTTC. This sequence encodes CATSDGRGPGANVLTF.

J is TRBJ2-7 and V is TRBV12-3 or TRBV12-4, with D uncertain. This CDR3 region has 13 residues. The germline V and J ends were trimmed by 0 bases and 0 bases, with 3 bases remaining between them. The CDR3, as DNA: TGTGCCAGCAGTTTAGCCTCCTCCTACGAGCAGTACTTC. Translation gives CASSLASSYEQYF.

The gene calls are TRBV19 and TRBJ2-2; 10 bases line up with TRBD2. The CDR3 spans 13 residues. Germline lookup yields CDR1 LNHDA and CDR2 SQIVND (reference sequence). J lost 6 bases, V lost 8 bases, and 3 bases had no gene match. In DNA form, the CDR3 reads TGTGCCAGTCATAGCGGGAGGTCCGGGGAGCTGTTTTTT. This codes for CASHSGRSGELFF.

This clone appeared a single time. The chain employs TRBV5-1 and TRBJ2-7, with 14 bases that match TRBD2. Germline V lookup: CDR1 SGHRS, CDR2 YFSETQ. The V gene end was trimmed by 4 bases and the J gene end by 4 bases; junction bases not matched to a gene: 7. The CDR3 spans 16 residues. The CDR3 region is CASSKSGTSGRYEQYF. CDR3 nucleotide sequence: TGCGCCAGCAGCAAATCCGGGACTAGCGGGAGATACGAGCAGTACTTC.

This chain links TRBV7-2 with TRBJ2-2; 9 bases are shared with TRBD1. This CDR3 contains 17 residues. V was pared by 5 bases and J by 5 bases, with 12 bases of the junction left unmatched. Germline CDR1 reads SGHTA; CDR2 reads FQGNSA. CDR3 bases: TGTGCCAGCAGCCCCGCGCTGGGACAGGGCCGAACCGGGGAGCTGTTTTTT. Residues: CASSPALGQGRTGELFF.

J is TRBJ2-7 and V is TRBV5-4, with 8 bases that match TRBD2. CDR3 length: 16 amino acids. The V gene end was trimmed by 4 bases and the J gene end by 4 bases; junction bases not matched to a gene: 13. Germline V lookup: CDR1 SGHNT, CDR2 YYREEE (reference sequence). The CDR3 sequence is CASSLGGAGDLYEQYF. The CDR3 region has the DNA TGTGCCAGCAGCCTTGGGGGAGCGGGAGACCTATACGAGCAGTACTTC.

This clone occurred a few times. The J gene is TRBJ1-4, the V gene TRBV19; TRBD1 matches 8 bases. The V and J ends lost 7 bases and 5 bases, in that order; junction bases with no gene match: 9. Germline CDR1 reads LNHDA; CDR2 reads SQIVND (reference sequence). This CDR3 is 15 amino acids long. The CDR3 nucleotides read TGTGCCAGTATAATGACAGGGGACGGGAATGAAAAACTGTTTTTT. Amino acids: CASIMTGDGNEKLFF.